Listed below are T cell receptor beta chains from one sample, sequenced in a study of response to subunit inactivated influenza vaccine. TCRdb itself ran the RT-PCR reads through MiXCR, one entry per CDR3 protein. The table has a few hundred thousand distinct CDR3 sequences, around 13% seen once; the top ten hold over 8.5%. The sequencing used PBMCs from blood, collected about 11 days after vaccination. Every receptor here comes from a man aged 50 to 60 who received an inactivated influenza vaccine. CDR3s include the opening cysteine and the closing phenylalanine or tryptophan. A D gene is named only where the DNA matches it firmly. Size values are once, few and many counts, or a class for expanded clones, and some rows have none.

d_call: NA
j_call: TRBJ1-6
v_call: TRBV5-1
clone_size: few
cdr3_nt: TGCGCCAGCAGCCGGACTCAGGGGTCGGGCTCACCCCTCCACTTT
cdr3_aa: CASSRTQGSGSPLHF

d_call: TRBD2
j_call: TRBJ2-3
v_call: TRBV4-2
clone_size: few
cdr3_nt: TGTGCCAGCAGCCCCTCGGGGAGCGGGGGGGTCGTTAGCACAGATACGCAGTATTTT
cdr3_aa: CASSPSGSGGVVSTDTQYF

d_call: NA
j_call: TRBJ2-7
v_call: TRBV27
clone_size: NA
cdr3_nt: TGTGCCAGCAGCGAGGACAGCTCCTACGAGCAGTACTTC
cdr3_aa: CASSEDSSYEQYF

d_call: TRBD2
j_call: TRBJ2-1
v_call: TRBV12-3/TRBV12-4
clone_size: few
cdr3_nt: TGTGCCAGCAGTTTAGGCGGGAGTCCGTACAATGAGCAGTTCTTC
cdr3_aa: CASSLGGSPYNEQFF

d_call: NA
j_call: TRBJ1-1
v_call: TRBV7-2
clone_size: few
cdr3_nt: TGTGCCAGCAGCTTATTTGAGGCTATTACTTCTGAAGCTTTCTTT
cdr3_aa: CASSLFEAITSEAFF

d_call: NA
j_call: TRBJ1-2
v_call: TRBV4-3
clone_size: few
cdr3_nt: TGCGCCAGCAGCCAAGATTGGGGGTCGTCGGCGGACTATGGCTACACCTTC
cdr3_aa: CASSQDWGSSADYGYTF

d_call: TRBD2
j_call: TRBJ2-7
v_call: TRBV20-1
clone_size: NA
cdr3_nt: TGCAGTGCTCCCCTAGCGGGAGGGTTGGAGCAGTACTTC
cdr3_aa: CSAPLAGGLEQYF

d_call: NA
j_call: TRBJ1-2
v_call: TRBV19
clone_size: many
cdr3_nt: TGTGCCAGCCGAACAGGGACGATGGGCTATGGCTACACCTTC
cdr3_aa: CASRTGTMGYGYTF

d_call: TRBD1
j_call: TRBJ2-3
v_call: TRBV5-1
clone_size: NA
cdr3_nt: TGCGCCAGCAGCCCCGAGGGGGCCCCAGATACGCAGTATTTT
cdr3_aa: CASSPEGAPDTQYF

d_call: NA
j_call: TRBJ2-1
v_call: TRBV9
clone_size: few
cdr3_nt: TGTGCCAGCAGCGTAGAGAGTTACTACAATGAGCAGTTCTTC
cdr3_aa: CASSVESYYNEQFF

d_call: NA
j_call: TRBJ2-3
v_call: TRBV6-2/TRBV6-3
clone_size: NA
cdr3_nt: TGTGCCAGCAGTTACTCGCCAGGGACCACAGATACGCAGTATTTT
cdr3_aa: CASSYSPGTTDTQYF

d_call: NA
j_call: TRBJ2-1
v_call: TRBV6-5
clone_size: NA
cdr3_nt: TGTGCCAGCAGTTACGGGACTGAGCAGTTCTTC
cdr3_aa: CASSYGTEQFF

d_call: NA
j_call: TRBJ1-5
v_call: TRBV24-1
clone_size: many
cdr3_nt: TGTGCCACCAGTGATCGAGGGTACAATCAGCCCCAGCATTTT
cdr3_aa: CATSDRGYNQPQHF

d_call: TRBD2
j_call: TRBJ2-7
v_call: TRBV20-1
clone_size: few
cdr3_nt: TGCAGTGCTAGATCCCCTCTAGCGGGAGAGTACGAGCAGTACTTC
cdr3_aa: CSARSPLAGEYEQYF

d_call: NA
j_call: TRBJ1-4
v_call: TRBV5-1
clone_size: NA
cdr3_nt: TGCGCCAGCAGCCCCTCGGGGGATGAAAAACTGTTTTTT
cdr3_aa: CASSPSGDEKLFF

d_call: NA
j_call: TRBJ2-1
v_call: TRBV20-1
clone_size: few
cdr3_nt: TGCAGTGCCGTCCTCCGTATGACCTACAATGAGCAGTTCTTC
cdr3_aa: CSAVLRMTYNEQFF

d_call: TRBD1
j_call: TRBJ2-7
v_call: TRBV12-3/TRBV12-4
clone_size: NA
cdr3_nt: TGTGCCAGCAGTGACAGGGTCGAGCAGTACTTC
cdr3_aa: CASSDRVEQYF

d_call: TRBD1
j_call: TRBJ2-7
v_call: TRBV6-2/TRBV6-3
clone_size: few
cdr3_nt: TGTGCCAGCAGACAACTTCGGGACAGGGAGCACGAGCAGTACTTC
cdr3_aa: CASRQLRDREHEQYF

d_call: NA
j_call: TRBJ2-3
v_call: TRBV29-1
clone_size: few
cdr3_nt: TGCAGCGTTCCATCAGATACGCAGTATTTT
cdr3_aa: CSVPSDTQYF